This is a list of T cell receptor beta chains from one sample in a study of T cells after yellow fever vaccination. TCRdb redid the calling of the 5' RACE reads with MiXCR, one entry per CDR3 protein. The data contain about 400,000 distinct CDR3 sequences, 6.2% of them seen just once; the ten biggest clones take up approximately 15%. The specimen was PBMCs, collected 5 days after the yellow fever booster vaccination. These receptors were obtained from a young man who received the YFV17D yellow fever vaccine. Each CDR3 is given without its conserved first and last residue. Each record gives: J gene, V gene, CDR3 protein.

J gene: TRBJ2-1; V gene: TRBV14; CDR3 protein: ASSRSLAGNEQF
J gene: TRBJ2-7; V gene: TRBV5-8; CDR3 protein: ASSVLQGARQY
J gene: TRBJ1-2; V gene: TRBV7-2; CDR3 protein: ASSPRGTGGYGYT
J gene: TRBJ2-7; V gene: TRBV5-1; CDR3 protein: ASSLDFGDRVHEQY
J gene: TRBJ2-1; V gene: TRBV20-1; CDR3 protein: SGGREWGNEQF
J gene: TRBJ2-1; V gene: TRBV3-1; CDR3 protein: ASSPSFTTPNNEQF
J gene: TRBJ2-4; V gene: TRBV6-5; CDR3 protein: ASSYSSAAAKNIQY
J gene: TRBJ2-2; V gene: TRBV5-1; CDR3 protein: ASSLGDYTGELF
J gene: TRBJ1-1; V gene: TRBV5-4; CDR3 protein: ASSLEGAFTEAF
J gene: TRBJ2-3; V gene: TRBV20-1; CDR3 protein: SAQASAGSTDTQY
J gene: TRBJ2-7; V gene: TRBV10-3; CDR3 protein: AITSGPTYEQY
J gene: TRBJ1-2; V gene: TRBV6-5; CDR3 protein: ASSYIGRTSYGYT
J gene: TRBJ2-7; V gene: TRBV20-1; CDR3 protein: SATVSSGSYEQY
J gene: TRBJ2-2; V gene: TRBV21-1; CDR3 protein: ASSKEAFKGTVELF
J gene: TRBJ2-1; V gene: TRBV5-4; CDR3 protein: ASSLAGRVYNEQF
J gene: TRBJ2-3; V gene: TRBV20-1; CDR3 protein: SARKLAGGLTDTQY
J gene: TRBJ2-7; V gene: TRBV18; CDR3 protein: ASSPPGISYEQY
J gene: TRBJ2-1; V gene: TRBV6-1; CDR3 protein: ASSSGTIFDFEQF
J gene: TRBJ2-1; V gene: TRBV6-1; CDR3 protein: ASSHQASGNPYNEQF
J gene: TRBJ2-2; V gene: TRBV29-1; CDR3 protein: SVEGGAANTGELF
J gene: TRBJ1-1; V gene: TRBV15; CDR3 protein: ATSRGAAVIAF
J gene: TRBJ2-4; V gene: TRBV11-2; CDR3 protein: ASSLYRDQKNIQY
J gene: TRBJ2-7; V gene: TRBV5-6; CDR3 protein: ASSAGPLLSYEQY
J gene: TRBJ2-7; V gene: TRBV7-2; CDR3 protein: ASSLMAGSSYEQY
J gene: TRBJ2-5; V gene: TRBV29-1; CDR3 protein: SVEGARGSGSQETQY
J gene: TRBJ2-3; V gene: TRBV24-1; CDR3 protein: ATSVSVSTDTQY
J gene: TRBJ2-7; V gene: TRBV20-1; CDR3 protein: SATTGLLDEQY
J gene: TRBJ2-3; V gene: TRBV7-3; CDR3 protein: ASSFESDTQY
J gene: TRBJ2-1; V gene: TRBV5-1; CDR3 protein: ASSLAVQVLNEQF
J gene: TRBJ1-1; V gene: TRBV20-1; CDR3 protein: SATRGQVSAEAF
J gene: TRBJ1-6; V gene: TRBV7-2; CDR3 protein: ASSLARGAATSPLH